This T cell receptor (beta chain) was sequenced during a study of T cells expressing NK-cell markers. Across the whole study: Investigators obtained TCR beta repertoires from sorted CD3+CD56+NKG2C+, CD3+CD56+NKG2C- and CD3+CD56-NKG2C+ T cells. Seropositivity for HCMV was found in seven of the eight sequenced donors, with one seronegative.

Comment on this clonotype: Antigen unknown.

Study-wide results and caveats: The contribution of dominant NKG2C+ clonotypes to CD8+ T cells in five to seven donors was roughly 1.0-7.5%.

From the 5' RACE reads, TCRdb lists one entry per CDR3 protein and no DNA. Recorded for this sample: hundreds of thousands of distinct CDR3 sequences. This TCR derives from a man aged 18-69 years in good health. Sequencing input: blood T cells: a sorted CD56 or NKG2C T cell subset, CD4+ or CD8+ T cells, or bulk PBMC T cells (not recorded which).

The CDR3 loop is CAISDPGASGGTKTQYF. The chain joins TRBV10-3 to TRBJ2-5; without DNA, the TCRdb call of TRBD2 cannot be checked. Germline CDR1 and CDR2: ENHRY and SYGVKD. This CDR3 is built from 17 residues.